What follows are 11 T cell receptor beta chains derived from one specimen sequenced in a study of shared clonotypes between healthy human individuals. The method was immunoSEQ multiplex PCR; TCRdb's version includes in-frame clones alone and lacks a portion of them. The repertoire has approximately 2.5 million clones, about 92% of them found once; the top ten carry roughly 0.15%. The sequenced sample was naive CD4+ T cells sorted from blood. Subset noted: CD45RA+ positively selected. These receptors came from a man aged 18 to 30 in good health.

As concerns this clone: This specimen includes other DNA sequences encoding the same CDR3. The chain uses TRBV7-2 and TRBJ1-2; D call uncertain. Germline CDR1 reads SGHTA; CDR2 reads FQGNSA. CDR3 length: 12 residues. Trimming cost V 0 bases and J 3 bases, with 2 bases left between them. The DNA for the CDR3 is TGTGCCAGCAGCTTAGCCTACTATGGCTACACCTTC. Amino acid sequence: CASSLAYYGYTF.

J is TRBJ2-3 and V is TRBV9; 9 nucleotides agree with TRBD2. The CDR3 runs 18 residues. In germline, CDR1 is SGDLS, CDR2 YYNGEE. Trimming removed 4 bases from V and 3 bases from J; junction bases left unmatched: 15. The CDR3 loop is CASSSRDSGGRPTDTQYF. The CDR3 DNA sequence: TGTGCCAGCAGCTCCCGGGATAGCGGGGGCCGCCCTACAGATACGCAGTATTTT.

The chain joins TRBV11-3 to TRBJ2-1; 8 positions agree with TRBD2. This CDR3 comprises 15 residues. Germline V gene data show CDR1 as SGHNT and CDR2 as YENEEA. V gave up 3 bases and J gave up 7 bases; unmatched junction bases: 8. The DNA for the CDR3 is TGTGCCAGCAGCTTTAGCGGGGCTACGGAGAATGAGCAGTTCTTC. As protein: CASSFSGATENEQFF.

The rearrangement links TRBV2 to TRBJ1-3; the D gene is possibly TRBD1 (6 bases). The CDR3 has 15 residues. The germline V gene encodes CDR1 SNHLY and CDR2 FYNNEI. Trimming removed 1 base from V and 1 base from J, with 8 bases in between. The CDR3 spells CASSEEGGSGNTIYF. The CDR3 nucleotides read TGTGCCAGCAGTGAAGAAGGGGGTTCTGGAAACACCATATATTTT. The whole variable domain, filled in from reference TRBV2 and TRBJ1-3, reads EPEVTQTPSHQVTQMGQEVILRCVPISNHLYFYWYRQILGQKVEFLVSFYNNEISEKSEIFDDQFSVERPDGSNFTLKIRSTKLEDSAMYFCASSEEGGSGNTIYFGEGSWLTVV.

This sequence joins TRBV11-2 and TRBJ2-7; 7 bases line up with TRBD2. Trimming took 4 bases from V and 5 from J; bases not matched to a gene: 11. This CDR3 comprises 15 residues. Germline CDR1 is SGHAT and CDR2 is FQNNGV. CDR3 region: CASSSISTSFNEQYF. CDR3 DNA: TGTGCCAGCAGCTCCATTTCGACTAGCTTCAACGAGCAGTACTTC.

The chain recombines TRBV27 with TRBJ2-5; D remains ambiguous. The germline V gene encodes CDR1 MNHEY and CDR2 SMNVEV (reference sequence). Deletions cut 0 bases from V and 5 bases from J, with 13 bases between. The CDR3 totals 15 residues. CDR3 residues: CASSLSYGSWETQYF. Written as DNA, the CDR3 is TGTGCCAGCAGTTTATCATACGGTTCGTGGGAGACCCAGTACTTC.

The chain joins TRBV7-2 to TRBJ2-3; D ambiguous. The CDR3 is made up of 16 amino acids. Between the trimmed V and J ends, which lost 6 bases and 3 bases, there was a span of 19 bases. Germline V gene lookup returns CDR1 SGHTA and CDR2 FQGNSA. This CDR3 is CASSSTPAPPTDTQYF. For the CDR3, the DNA is TGTGCCAGCAGTTCTACCCCAGCCCCTCCTACAGATACGCAGTATTTT.

The chain links TRBV7-9 to TRBJ2-2, with D perhaps matching TRBD2 (5 bases). V was cut by 1 base and J by 1 base, with 10 bases left in between. The CDR3 has 16 residues. Germline CDR1 is SEHNR and CDR2 is FQNEAQ (reference sequence). In DNA form, the CDR3 reads TGTGCCAGCAGCTTAGAAAGCACTAGGAACACCGGGGAGCTGTTTTTT. Residues: CASSLESTRNTGELFF.

The chain joins TRBV5-1 to TRBJ1-3, with D perhaps TRBD1 (5 bases). Per the germline V gene, CDR1 is SGHRS and CDR2 is YFSETQ. CDR3 length: 14 residues. V lost 8 bases and J lost 0, with 12 bases in between. CDR3 nucleotide sequence: TGCGCCAGTAGGGACGGCCTCTCTGGAAACACCATATATTTT. This translates into CASRDGLSGNTIYF.

Comment on this clone: This CDR3 is also generated by other DNA sequences in the sample. V gene TRBV6-5 combines with J gene TRBJ1-6, with 7 bases lining up with TRBD1. Germline V CDR1 and CDR2: MNHEY, SVGAGI. Trimming at V came to 0 bases and at J to 8 bases, leaving 4 bases not matched to a gene. The CDR3 sequence is 15 residues long. The CDR3 DNA reads as TGTGCCAGCAGTTACTCGAGACAGGGTGATTCACCCCTCCACTTT. Amino acid sequence: CASSYSRQGDSPLHF.

This clone was seen only once. The rearrangement uses TRBV6-6 and TRBJ2-1, with D perhaps TRBD1 (5 bases). Germline V gene data show CDR1 as MNHNY and CDR2 as SVGAGI (reference sequence). This CDR3 spans 14 amino acids. Between the trimmed V and J ends, which lost 0 bases and 5 bases, there was a span of 8 bases. For the CDR3, the DNA is TGTGCCAGCAGTTACTCGGTAGGGGACAATGAGCAGTTCTTC. This sequence encodes CASSYSVGDNEQFF.